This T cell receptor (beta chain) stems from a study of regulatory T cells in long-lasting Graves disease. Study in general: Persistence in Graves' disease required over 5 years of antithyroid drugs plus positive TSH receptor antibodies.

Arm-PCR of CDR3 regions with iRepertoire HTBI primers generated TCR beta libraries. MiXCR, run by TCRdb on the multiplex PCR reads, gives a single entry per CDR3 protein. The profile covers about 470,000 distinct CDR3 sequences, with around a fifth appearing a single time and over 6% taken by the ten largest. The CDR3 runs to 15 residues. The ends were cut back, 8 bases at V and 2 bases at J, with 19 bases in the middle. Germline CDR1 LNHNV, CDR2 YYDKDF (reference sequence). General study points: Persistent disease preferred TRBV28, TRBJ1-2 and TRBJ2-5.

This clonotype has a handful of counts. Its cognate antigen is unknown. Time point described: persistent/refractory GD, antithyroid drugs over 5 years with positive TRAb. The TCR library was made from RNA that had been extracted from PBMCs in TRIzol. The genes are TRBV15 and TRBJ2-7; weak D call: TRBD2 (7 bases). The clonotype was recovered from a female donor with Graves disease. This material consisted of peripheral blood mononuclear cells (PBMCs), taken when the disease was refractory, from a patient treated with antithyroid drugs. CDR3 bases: TGTGCCACCGGGGGGGGCGAGACATATGCCTACGAGCAGTACTTC. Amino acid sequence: CATGGGETYAYEQYF.